This T cell receptor (beta chain) was retrieved from a study of cytotoxic CD8 clonotypes in ibrutinib-treated CLL. Genomic DNA in a quantity of 2 to 2.5 micrograms was derived from cryopreserved PBMCs for TCR beta libraries. Comments on this clone: The target antigen is unknown.

Per germline, CDR1 SNHLY and CDR2 FYNNEI. V trimming: 5 bases; J trimming: 4 bases; junction bases outside the gene matches: 7. The CDR3 covers 14 residues. The study's findings and limits: Stable or contracted on treatment, public clonotypes were also uncommon.

Deep sequencing aimed at 1 in 200,000 to 1 in 1 million T cells' resolution. The assay was immunoSEQ multiplex PCR, and TCRdb's table has in-frame clones only and misses some. Counted here are some 76,000 clones, around four fifths occurring once; the ten biggest clones make up 38%. The receptor was derived from a human donor with chronic lymphocytic leukemia. The source material was PBMCs, sampled after 24 months of ibrutinib treatment. The J gene is TRBJ2-5, the V gene TRBV2; 7 bases map to TRBD1. The CDR3 is CASSPTTGSETQYF. CDR3 nucleotide sequence: TGTGCCAGCAGTCCCACGACAGGGTCAGAGACCCAGTACTTC.